This TCR beta chain stems from a study of blood T cell repertoires in COVID-19. As for the study in general: Sites in the United States, Italy and Spain provided acute and convalescent COVID-19 samples.

Under the authors' procedure: Estimates of nucleated cell counts were drawn from the amplification of reference gene primers. Some clones are missing from TCRdb's copy, which holds only in-frame ones; the method was immunoSEQ multiplex PCR. That table supplies the V and J calls and clone size; D and trimming were determined from the DNA. This sample carries around 150,000 clones, approximately 86% of them seen once, and the ten largest clones take 2.5% to 4%. This CDR3 comprises 12 residues. V gave up 2 bases and J gave up 6 bases, with 8 bases separating them. Germline CDR1 is MDHEN and CDR2 is SYDVKM.

The V and J genes are TRBV28 and TRBJ2-7, with a possible D match to TRBD1 (6 bases). The sample comprised peripheral blood. This TCR derives from a man in his 70s with acute or convalescent COVID-19. CDR3 region: CASSLPGVEQYF. CDR3 DNA sequence: TGTGCCAGCAGTTTACCAGGGGTCGAGCAGTACTTC.